Following are 30 T cell receptor beta chains from one sample sequenced in a study of blood T cell repertoires in COVID-19. The repertoire was sequenced with immunoSEQ multiplex PCR; TCRdb's copy has only in-frame clones and lacks some. Seen here are approximately 190,000 clones, about four fifths observed once, and the top ten hold about 7.8%. Sequences were obtained from peripheral blood. The receptors originated from a woman in her sixties with COVID-19, enrolled during active disease.

V and J are TRBV2 and TRBJ2-1, with TRBD2 identical over 11 bases. Germline CDR1 SNHLY, CDR2 FYNNEI. This CDR3 contains 16 residues. V dropped 0 bases and J dropped 8; count of bases not matched to a gene: 6. The CDR3 protein is CASSEALLAGVDEQFF. The CDR3 bases are TGTGCCAGCAGTGAAGCTTTACTAGCGGGAGTGGATGAGCAGTTCTTC.

The rearrangement links TRBV7-8 to TRBJ2-2, with TRBD1 matching 8 bases. The CDR3 extends over 16 amino acids. The germline CDR1 and CDR2 sequences are SGHVS and FQNEAQ. V dropped 2 bases and J dropped 4; count of bases not matched to a gene: 6. For the CDR3, the DNA is TGTGCCAGCAGCTTACGAGACAGGGGACCCACCGGGGAGCTGTTTTTT. Its protein is CASSLRDRGPTGELFF.

On this clone: The junction and the germline gene differ at one end; a read error may be behind it. This rearrangement joins TRBV28 to TRBJ1-2, with TRBD1 matching over 7 bases. CDR3 length: 11 amino acids. Germline V gene lookup returns CDR1 MDHEN and CDR2 SYDVKM. The CDR3 nucleotides are TGTGCCAGCCTTTCGACAGGGTTAGGGGACTTC. Translating it yields CASLSTGLGDF.

The CDR3 region has the DNA TGTGCCAGCAGTGGAAGAAGGACTAGCGGGACTGCGGGCACAGATACGCAGTATTTT. This encodes CASSGRRTSGTAGTDTQYF. This sequence joins TRBV6-2 or TRBV6-3 and TRBJ2-3, with 12 bases lining up with TRBD2. This CDR3 spans 19 amino acids. Trimming removed 5 bases from V and 1 base from J; junction bases left unmatched: 13. The V gene's germline CDR1 is MNHEY and CDR2 SVGEGT.

In this sample, this clone turned up a few times. The V and J genes are TRBV18 and TRBJ1-6, with TRBD1 matching 7 bases. J gave up 6 bases and V 1 base, and 3 bases lay outside the gene matches. The length of the CDR3 is 15 residues. Germline-derived CDR1 and CDR2 are KGHSH and LQKENI. The DNA of the CDR3 is TGTGCCAGCTCACCACAGACAGGGACTAATTCACCCCTCCACTTT. It translates to CASSPQTGTNSPLHF.

Written as DNA, the CDR3 is TGTGCCAGCTCACCCCTAGGTGGGGCGATCGAAAATTCACCCCTCCACTTT. Translating gives CASSPLGGAIENSPLHF. V and J are TRBV18 and TRBJ1-6, with D perhaps TRBD1 (5 bases). This CDR3 is 17 amino acids long. In germline, CDR1 is KGHSH, CDR2 LQKENI. V gave up 3 bases and J gave up 7 bases, with 19 bases separating them.

This clone was found once. This CDR3 is CASSPRTGLGNEKLFF. The CDR3 DNA reads as TGTGCCAGCAGCCCGAGAACAGGCTTGGGTAATGAAAAACTGTTTTTT. V is TRBV5-4 and J is TRBJ1-4, with D possibly matching TRBD1 (5 bases). The germline V gene has CDR1 SGHNT and CDR2 YYREEE (reference sequence). This CDR3 has 16 residues. Trimming pared 4 bases from V and 4 bases from J, leaving 17 bases between. The full variable domain, rest sourced from reference TRBV5-4 and TRBJ1-4, is ETGVTQSPTHLIKTRGQQVTLRCSSQSGHNTVSWYQQALGQGPQFIFQYYREEENGRGNFPPRFSGLQFPNYSSELNVNALELDDSALYLCASSPRTGLGNEKLFFGSGTQLSVL.

This clone has only one observation. The chain carries TRBV19 and TRBJ1-2; TRBD1 aligns across 7 bases. Trimming took 6 bases from V and 8 from J; bases not matched to a gene: 12. CDR3 size: 14 residues. Germline V CDR1 and CDR2: LNHDA, SQIVND (reference sequence). The CDR3 DNA reads TGTGCCAGTAGACTCGGACAGGCCACGGGGGGCTACACCTTC. It is translated as CASRLGQATGGYTF.

This chain joins TRBV7-6 and TRBJ2-5; 11 nucleotides match TRBD2. The CDR3 totals 17 residues. CDR1 and CDR2 from the germline V gene are SGHVS and FNYEAQ. The J segment lost 5 bases and the V segment lost 3 bases, leaving 11 bases of the junction unmatched. In nucleotides, the CDR3 is TGTGCCAGCAGCTTTCTAGCGGGGGGACGATCCGGGGAGACCCAGTACTTC. Amino acid sequence: CASSFLAGGRSGETQYF.

V gene TRBV11-2 combines with J gene TRBJ2-5; a weak D match, TRBD1 (5 bases). Germline V lookup: CDR1 SGHAT, CDR2 FQNNGV. There are 15 residues in the CDR3. Trimming removed 5 bases from V and 0 bases from J, with 13 bases in between. CDR3: CASSDDDRNQETQYF. The CDR3 nucleotides read TGTGCCAGCAGCGATGATGACAGAAACCAAGAGACCCAGTACTTC. Looking up the rest from reference TRBV11-2 and TRBJ2-5 gives the full variable domain: EAGVAQSPRYKIIEKRQSVAFWCNPISGHATLYWYQQILGQGPKLLIQFQNNGVVDDSQLPKDRFSAERLKGVDSTLKIQPAKLEDSAVYLCASSDDDRNQETQYFGPGTRLLVL.

The chain employs TRBV2 and TRBJ1-1, with TRBD1 matching 8 bases. Trimming took 7 bases from V and 0 from J; bases not matched to a gene: 4. The CDR3 is 14 amino acids. Germline CDR1 SNHLY, CDR2 FYNNEI. In nucleotides, the CDR3 is TGTGCCAGCAACCGGGACAGGTTGAACACTGAAGCTTTCTTT. Its protein product is CASNRDRLNTEAFF. The whole variable domain, filled in from reference TRBV2 and TRBJ1-1, reads EPEVTQTPSHQVTQMGQEVILRCVPISNHLYFYWYRQILGQKVEFLVSFYNNEISEKSEIFDDQFSVERPDGSNFTLKIRSTKLEDSAMYFCASNRDRLNTEAFFGQGTRLTVV.

The V gene is TRBV4-2, the J gene TRBJ2-7; D remains unclear. CDR1 LGHNA and CDR2 YNFKEQ come from the germline V gene. V lost 2 bases, J lost 1 base, and 9 bases lay in between. CDR3 length: 14 residues. Here the CDR3 reads CASSQSGSSYEQYF. CDR3 DNA sequence: TGTGCCAGCAGCCAATCTGGCAGTTCCTACGAGCAGTACTTC.

The chain couples TRBV11-2 to TRBJ1-1; D call uncertain. CDR3 length equals 15 residues. Trimming pared 3 bases from V and 0 bases from J, leaving 11 bases between. Germline lookup yields CDR1 SGHAT and CDR2 FQNNGV. The CDR3 region is CASSFNTAMNTEAFF. The CDR3 nucleotides are TGTGCCAGCAGCTTTAATACTGCCATGAACACTGAAGCTTTCTTT. Supplemented by reference TRBV11-2 and TRBJ1-1, the full variable domain reads EAGVAQSPRYKIIEKRQSVAFWCNPISGHATLYWYQQILGQGPKLLIQFQNNGVVDDSQLPKDRFSAERLKGVDSTLKIQPAKLEDSAVYLCASSFNTAMNTEAFFGQGTRLTVV.

This clone has ten or more counts. The CDR3 bases are TGTGCCAGCAGCTTGTACCCTCAGGGGAGCTCCTATAATTCACCCCTCCACTTT. Its translation: CASSLYPQGSSYNSPLHF. This chain connects TRBV7-9 to TRBJ1-6; D is perhaps TRBD1 (6 bases). The germline gives CDR1 SEHNR, CDR2 FQNEAQ (reference sequence). Trimming removed 3 bases at V and 0 bases at J, with 15 bases between. This CDR3 has 18 residues.

The chain employs TRBV7-3 and TRBJ2-5; 10 bases match TRBD1. Germline trimming cut 4 bases from V and 5 bases from J; bases unmatched to any gene: 7. The CDR3 totals 15 residues. The germline CDR1 and CDR2 sequences are SGHTA and FQGTGA. CDR3 residues: CASSSGQGLGETQYF. The CDR3, as DNA: TGTGCCAGCAGCTCGGGACAGGGGTTAGGGGAGACCCAGTACTTC. The full variable domain, in which reference TRBV7-3 and TRBJ2-5 provide the parts outside the CDR3, is GAGVSQTPSNKVTEKGKYVELRCDPISGHTALYWYRQSLGQGPEFLIYFQGTGAADDSGLPNDRFFAVRPEGSVSTLKIQRTERGDSAVYLCASSSGQGLGETQYFGPGTRLLVL.

The chain carries TRBV27 and TRBJ1-1; tentative D call: TRBD1 (6 bases). The V end lost 6 bases, the J end lost 1 base, and 18 bases lay between the germline ends. This CDR3 is 16 amino acids long. Germline CDR1 is MNHEY and CDR2 is SMNVEV (reference sequence). The CDR3 region is CASSSTIRQENTEAFF. Here the CDR3 DNA reads TGTGCCAGCAGCTCGACTATACGACAGGAGAACACTGAAGCTTTCTTT.

The chain has TRBV4-1 and TRBJ1-1; D is undetermined. The CDR3 has 14 residues. Germline lookup yields CDR1 MGHRA and CDR2 YSYEKL. V lost 1 base and J 0 bases, leaving 6 bases between the germline ends. CDR3 loop: CASSQVRLNTEAFF. CDR3 sequence (DNA): TGCGCCAGCAGCCAAGTGAGGCTGAACACTGAAGCTTTCTTT.

The chain joins TRBV24-1 to TRBJ1-1; D call uncertain. The CDR3 spans 13 residues. Germline V lookup: CDR1 KGHDR, CDR2 SFDVKD. V lost 0 bases to trimming and J lost 1 base, with 2 bases between them. The CDR3, as DNA: TGTGCCACCAGTGATTTGCAGAACACTGAAGCTTTCTTT. Its protein is CATSDLQNTEAFF.

V gene TRBV27 combines with J gene TRBJ1-5; tentative D call: TRBD1 (5 bases). V gave up 2 bases and J gave up 7 bases, with 15 bases separating them. CDR3 length: 15 amino acids. From germline, CDR1 is MNHEY and CDR2 SMNVEV (reference sequence). CDR3 sequence: CASSLGPGREQPQHF. CDR3 DNA: TGTGCCAGCAGTTTAGGCCCAGGGCGGGAACAGCCCCAGCATTTT.

The genes are TRBV2 and TRBJ1-2; 10 bases fit TRBD1. This CDR3 has 15 amino acids. The V gene end was trimmed by 5 bases and the J gene end by 8 bases; junction bases not matched to a gene: 11. The V gene's germline CDR1 is SNHLY and CDR2 FYNNEI. CDR3 nucleotide sequence: TGTGCCAGCAGTCTACTGGGGACAGGGGTTGAAGGCTACACCTTC. Translated: CASSLLGTGVEGYTF.

The chain is built from TRBV11-2 and TRBJ2-1; possibly TRBD2 for D (5 bases). Trimming stripped 2 bases from V and 5 bases from J, with 13 bases between. Germline CDR1 reads SGHAT; CDR2 reads FQNNGV. The CDR3 is 15 residues long. This chain's CDR3 is CASSLSGNSDNEQFF. CDR3 DNA: TGTGCCAGCAGCTTATCCGGGAACTCAGACAATGAGCAGTTCTTC.

V gene TRBV3-1 (or the pseudogene TRBV3-2) combines with J gene TRBJ2-3; TRBD2 matches at 11 bases. V lost 4 bases, J lost 1 base, and 1 base stayed unmatched. The CDR3 spans 15 residues. In germline, CDR1 is LGHDT, CDR2 YNNKEL (reference sequence). CDR3 in DNA: TGTGCCAGCAGCCGACTAGCGGGGCGCACAGATACGCAGTATTTT. Translating it yields CASSRLAGRTDTQYF.

V usage is TRBV5-4 and J usage is TRBJ1-1; D is ambiguous. The CDR3 is 12 residues long. CDR1 SGHNT and CDR2 YYREEE come from the germline V gene (reference sequence). The V gene lost 0 bases and the J gene lost 11 bases, with 11 bases spanning the gap. The CDR3 DNA reads TGTGCCAGCAGCTTGGCGGGGTCGTCGGCTTTCTTT. This codes for CASSLAGSSAFF.

This clone was observed at least ten times. V and J are TRBV30 and TRBJ1-2; 8 bases fit TRBD1. The CDR3 has 13 amino acids. In germline, CDR1 is GTSNPN, CDR2 SVGIG (reference sequence). The CDR3 is CAGTGGGDYGYTF. CDR3 bases: TGTGCGGGTACAGGGGGAGGTGACTATGGCTACACCTTC.

The J gene is TRBJ1-5, the V gene TRBV19; 9 positions match TRBD1. The V gene end was trimmed by 3 bases and the J gene end by 2 bases; junction bases not matched to a gene: 8. Per germline, CDR1 LNHDA and CDR2 SQIVND (reference sequence). The CDR3 extends over 17 amino acids. Here the CDR3 reads CASSILGQGMGNQPQHF. The CDR3, as DNA: TGTGCCAGTAGTATCCTAGGACAGGGGATGGGCAATCAGCCCCAGCATTTT.

V and J are TRBV6-1 and TRBJ2-7; the match to TRBD1 covers 7 bases. Looked up from germline, CDR1 is MNHNS and CDR2 is SASEGT. The CDR3 contains 18 residues. The J segment lost 0 bases and the V segment lost 0 bases, leaving 11 bases of the junction unmatched. CDR3 DNA: TGTGCCAGCAGTGAAGCGCTTCCGGACAGGCCTAGCTCCTACGAGCAGTACGTC. Translated, it gives CASSEALPDRPSSYEQYV.

This rearrangement joins TRBV12-5 to TRBJ2-7, with TRBD2 matching 7 bases. The trim removed 5 bases at V and 4 bases at J, leaving 2 bases unmatched. The CDR3 contains 12 residues. Germline CDR1 LGHNT, CDR2 FRNRAP. The CDR3 region is CASGPGGYEQYF. CDR3 coding DNA: TGTGCTAGTGGTCCCGGGGGGTACGAGCAGTACTTC.

This clone appeared once. The chain couples TRBV5-4 to TRBJ2-5, with no clear D. Trimming removed 2 bases from V and 2 bases from J, with 7 bases in between. The CDR3 totals 13 residues. Germline values: CDR1 SGHNT, CDR2 YYREEE (reference sequence). CDR3: CASSLAAQETQYF. CDR3 DNA sequence: TGTGCCAGCAGCTTAGCCGCACAAGAGACCCAGTACTTC.

The CDR3 loop reads CASSVTQGSGNTIYF. In DNA form, the CDR3 reads TGTGCCAGCAGCGTGACACAGGGCTCTGGAAACACCATATATTTT. This chain links TRBV9 with TRBJ1-3; tentative D call: TRBD1 (6 bases). CDR3 length: 15 amino acids. Germline values: CDR1 SGDLS, CDR2 YYNGEE. The ends were cut back, 2 bases at V and 0 bases at J, with 9 bases in the middle. Full variable domain (rest looked up from reference TRBV9 and TRBJ1-3): DSGVTQTPKHLITATGQRVTLRCSPRSGDLSVYWYQQSLDQGLQFLIQYYNGEERAKGNILERFSAQQFPDLHSELNLSSLELGDSALYFCASSVTQGSGNTIYFGEGSWLTVV.

The gene calls are TRBV5-1 and TRBJ2-1; 7 positions agree with TRBD2. V lost 0 bases, J lost 8 bases, and 11 bases stayed unmatched. Germline assignment: CDR1 SGHRS and CDR2 YFSETQ. This CDR3 contains 16 residues. This chain's CDR3 is CASSLDPGGGWDEQFF. CDR3 nucleotide sequence: TGCGCCAGCAGCTTGGACCCGGGAGGAGGGTGGGATGAGCAGTTCTTC.